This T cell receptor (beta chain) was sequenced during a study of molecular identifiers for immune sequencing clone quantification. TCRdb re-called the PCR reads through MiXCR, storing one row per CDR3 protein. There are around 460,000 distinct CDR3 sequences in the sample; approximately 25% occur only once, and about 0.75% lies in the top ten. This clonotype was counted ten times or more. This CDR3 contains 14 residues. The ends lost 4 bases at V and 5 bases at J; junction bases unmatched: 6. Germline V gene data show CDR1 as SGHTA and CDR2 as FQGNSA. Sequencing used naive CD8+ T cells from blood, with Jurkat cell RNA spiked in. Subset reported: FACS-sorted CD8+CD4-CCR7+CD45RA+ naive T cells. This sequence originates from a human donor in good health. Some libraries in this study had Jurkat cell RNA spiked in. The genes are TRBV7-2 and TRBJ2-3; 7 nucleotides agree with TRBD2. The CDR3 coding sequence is TGTGCCAGCAGCTCTTGGGAGGGCCGAGATACGCAGTATTTT. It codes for CASSSWEGRDTQYF. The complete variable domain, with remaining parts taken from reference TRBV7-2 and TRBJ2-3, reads GAGVSQSPSNKVTEKGKDVELRCDPISGHTALYWYRQSLGQGLEFLIYFQGNSAPDKSGLPSDRFSAERTGGSVSTLTIQRTQQEDSAVYLCASSSWEGRDTQYFGPGTRLTVL.